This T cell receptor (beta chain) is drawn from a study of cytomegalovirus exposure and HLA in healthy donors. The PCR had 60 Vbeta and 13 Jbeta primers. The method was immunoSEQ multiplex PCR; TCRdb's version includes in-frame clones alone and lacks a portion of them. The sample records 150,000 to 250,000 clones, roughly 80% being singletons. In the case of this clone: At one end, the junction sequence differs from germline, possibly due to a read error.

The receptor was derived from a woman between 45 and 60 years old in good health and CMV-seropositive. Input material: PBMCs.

DNA for the CDR3: TGTTCCAGCAGCTTAGGGACTGCCGAAGCTTTCTTT. Encoded protein: CSSSLGTAEAFF. The chain uses TRBV7-9 and TRBJ1-1; D is possibly TRBD1 (5 bases). The CDR3 runs 12 residues. The germline V gene has CDR1 SEHNR and CDR2 FQNEAQ (reference sequence).